This T cell receptor beta chain was observed in a study of blood T cell repertoires in COVID-19. Overall study: Spain, Italy and the United States supplied samples that represented acute and convalescent COVID-19. PBMCs, B-cell-depleted T cells, or T cells were the source of the cDNA or gDNA that made up the material.

Authors' data handling: Estimation of nucleated cell counts was performed using reference gene primer amplification. Clones were read by immunoSEQ multiplex PCR, and TCRdb kept only the in-frame ones, dropping some. V and J calls and clone size come straight from that table; D and trimming were deduced from the DNA. The profile shows some 350,000 clones, approximately 87% of them singletons. Patients at the Seattle site were enrolled during active infection and followed longitudinally. Germline V CDR1 and CDR2: SEHNR, FQNEAQ (reference sequence). The CDR3 runs 13 residues. Trimming took off 2 bases at V and 7 bases at J, with 8 bases between the two ends.

The origin of this receptor is a woman aged 45-65 years with COVID-19, enrolled during active disease. J is TRBJ1-4 and V is TRBV7-9, with D hard to call. The specimen sequenced was peripheral blood. The CDR3 nucleotides are TGTGCCAGCAGCTTATTATCGGTTGAAAAACTGTTTTTT. Its translation: CASSLLSVEKLFF. The whole variable domain, filled in from reference TRBV7-9 and TRBJ1-4, reads DTGVSQNPRHKITKRGQNVTFRCDPISEHNRLYWYRQTLGQGPEFLTYFQNEAQLEKSRLLSDRFSAERPKGSFSTLEIQRTEQGDSAMYLCASSLLSVEKLFFGSGTQLSVL.